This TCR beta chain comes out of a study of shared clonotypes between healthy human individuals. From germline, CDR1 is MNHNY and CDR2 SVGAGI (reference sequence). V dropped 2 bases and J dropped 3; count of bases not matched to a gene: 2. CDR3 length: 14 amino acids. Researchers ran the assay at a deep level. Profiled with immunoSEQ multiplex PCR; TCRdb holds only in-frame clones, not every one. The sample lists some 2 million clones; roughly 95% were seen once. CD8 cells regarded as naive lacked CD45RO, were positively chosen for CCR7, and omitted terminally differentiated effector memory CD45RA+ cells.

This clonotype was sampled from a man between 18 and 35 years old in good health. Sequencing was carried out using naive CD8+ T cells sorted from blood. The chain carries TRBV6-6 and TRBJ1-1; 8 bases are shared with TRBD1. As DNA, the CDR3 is TGTGCCAGCAGTTACCAGGGGGCACACACTGAAGCTTTCTTT. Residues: CASSYQGAHTEAFF.